Each of the 12 T cell receptor beta chains below was sequenced from the same sample in a study of blood T cell repertoires in COVID-19. Assay: immunoSEQ multiplex PCR; the TCRdb copy retains only in-frame clones and omits some. The sample includes around 280,000 clones, more than 75% seen only once; the top ten take 1.3%. Sequenced sample: peripheral blood. These receptors all stem from a man between 65 and 85 years old with acute or convalescent COVID-19.

The chain employs TRBV9 and TRBJ2-5; 14 bases match TRBD2. The J segment lost 4 bases and the V segment lost 4 bases, leaving 12 bases of the junction unmatched. CDR1 and CDR2 (germline): SGDLS, YYNGEE. This CDR3 spans 18 amino acids. The CDR3 protein is CASSPTSGGAGIGETQYF. CDR3 DNA: TGTGCCAGCAGCCCGACTAGCGGGGGGGCCGGGATCGGAGAGACCCAGTACTTC.

This chain links TRBV14 with TRBJ2-1, with D possibly TRBD2 on 5 matching bases. CDR3 length: 12 amino acids. Between the trimmed V and J ends, which lost 4 bases and 6 bases, there was a span of 7 bases. From germline, CDR1 is SGHDN and CDR2 FVKESK. The CDR3 here is CASSPLVNEQFF. The CDR3 nucleotides are TGTGCCAGCAGCCCACTAGTCAATGAGCAGTTCTTC. Complete variable domain (other parts from reference TRBV14 and TRBJ2-1): EAGVTQFPSHSVIEKGQTVTLRCDPISGHDNLYWYRRVMGKEIKFLLHFVKESKQDESGMPNNRFLAERTGGTYSTLKVQPAELEDSGVYFCASSPLVNEQFFGPGTRLTVL.

The genes are TRBV23-1 and TRBJ1-1, with 7 bases lining up with TRBD1. TRBV23-1 is placed among ORFs of uncertain function. The CDR3 contains 17 residues. V was clipped by 4 bases and J by 3 bases; unmatched bases: 14. DNA for the CDR3: TGCGCCAGCAGTCTAACAGGGGCGACCGGGAGTTACACTGAAGCTTTCTTT. It codes for CASSLTGATGSYTEAFF.

This clone was detected only once. The chain uses TRBV7-8 and TRBJ1-2, with 7 bases fitting TRBD1. The CDR3 has 15 residues. Trimming removed 3 bases from V and 7 bases from J; junction bases left unmatched: 11. The germline gives CDR1 SGHVS, CDR2 FQNEAQ. This CDR3 reads CASSFYRGKQSGYTF. The CDR3, as DNA: TGTGCCAGCAGCTTTTACAGGGGAAAACAAAGTGGCTACACCTTC.

The rearrangement uses TRBV7-8 and TRBJ2-5, with 8 bases that match TRBD1. The CDR3 runs to 19 residues. Trimming cost V 1 base and J 5 bases; bases outside gene matches: 18. Germline CDR1 is SGHVS and CDR2 is FQNEAQ. The CDR3 DNA reads as TGTGCCAGCAGCTTAGTAGCCCCCGGGGCAGGGGGCATTCTGGAGACCCAGTACTTC. Translation: CASSLVAPGAGGILETQYF.

V is TRBV7-3 and J is TRBJ1-6; a possible D gene is TRBD1 (6 bases). The CDR3 sequence is 13 residues long. From germline, CDR1 is SGHTA and CDR2 FQGTGA. V was trimmed by 3 bases and J by 7 bases, leaving 7 bases between them. The CDR3 bases are TGTGCCAGCAGCTTTGACAGGAATTCACCCCTCCACTTT. It translates to CASSFDRNSPLHF.

This clone came up once. The gene calls are TRBV6-6 and TRBJ2-2; 8 bases agree with TRBD1. The trim removed 3 bases at V and 4 bases at J, leaving 7 bases unmatched. The CDR3 sequence is 16 residues long. CDR1 is MNHNY and CDR2 is SVGAGI in the germline V gene (reference sequence). CDR3 nucleotide sequence: TGTGCCAGCAGTTATAACCCCACAGGGGGCACCGGGGAGCTGTTTTTT. Protein product: CASSYNPTGGTGELFF.

The chain links TRBV12-3 or TRBV12-4 to TRBJ2-1; 7 bases map to TRBD2. V was clipped by 6 bases and J by 4 bases; unmatched bases: 3. The CDR3 sequence is 13 residues long. The DNA of the CDR3 is TGTGCCAGCAGGGGGGGGGAGTACAATGAGCAGTTCTTC. As protein: CASRGGEYNEQFF.

The V gene is TRBV6-1, the J gene TRBJ1-6; D gene uncertain. CDR3 size: 13 residues. CDR1 is MNHNS and CDR2 is SASEGT in the germline V gene. Trimming cost V 2 bases and J 10 bases, with 9 bases left between them. Written as DNA, the CDR3 is TGTGCCAGCAGTGAATCCTTTCTCTCACCCCTCCACTTT. It yields the protein CASSESFLSPLHF.

J is TRBJ2-3 and V is TRBV24-1; 10 bases are shared with TRBD1. The ends lost 6 bases at V and 3 bases at J; junction bases unmatched: 5. The germline V gene has CDR1 KGHDR and CDR2 SFDVKD. The CDR3 loop spans 15 amino acids. CDR3 DNA: TGTGCCACCAGTCCCCGGGACAGGGGAACAGATACGCAGTATTTT. Encoded protein: CATSPRDRGTDTQYF.

V and J are TRBV5-1 and TRBJ1-1, with a tentative D call TRBD1 (5 bases). Germline V gene sequence: CDR1 SGHRS, CDR2 YFSETQ. Between the trimmed V and J ends, which lost 0 bases and 5 bases, there was a span of 8 bases. This CDR3 spans 13 amino acids. CDR3 bases: TGCGCCAGCAGCTTGGCAGGGAGGACTGAAGCTTTCTTT. Amino acid sequence: CASSLAGRTEAFF.

J is TRBJ2-1 and V is TRBV6-5, with 8 bases that match TRBD1. The CDR3 totals 14 residues. Germline values: CDR1 MNHEY, CDR2 SVGAGI. J gave up 9 bases and V 2 bases, and 6 bases lay outside the gene matches. The CDR3 region is CASSYNSGGGEQFF. CDR3 nucleotide sequence: TGTGCCAGCAGTTACAATTCAGGGGGCGGTGAGCAGTTCTTC.